Listed below are T cell receptor beta chains from one sample, sequenced in a study of shared clonotypes between healthy human individuals. Some clones are missing from TCRdb's copy, which holds only in-frame ones; the method was immunoSEQ multiplex PCR. The table includes 2 million to 3 million clones, 90% to 95% detected once. The sample consisted of naive CD4+ T cells from PBMCs. The receptors derive from a man aged 18-30 years in good health. Some clones in this sample may be carry-over from other donors' samples. The CDR3 runs from the conserved cysteine through the conserved F or W. Fields, in order: D gene, clone size, V gene, J gene, CDR3 DNA, CDR3 protein. The D gene is left open where the match is weak. Not every row has a clone size; where given, it reads once, few, many or a size class.

D gene: TRBD2
clone size: .
V gene: TRBV29-1
J gene: TRBJ2-7
CDR3 DNA: TGCAGCGTTGCGAATACTAGGACTAGATCCTACGAGCAGTACTTC
CDR3 protein: CSVANTRTRSYEQYF

D gene: .
clone size: .
V gene: TRBV11-3
J gene: TRBJ2-2
CDR3 DNA: TGTGCCAGCAGCTTAGTAGCGGCAGGGACCGGGGAGCTGTTTTTT
CDR3 protein: CASSLVAAGTGELFF

D gene: .
clone size: .
V gene: TRBV6-5
J gene: TRBJ1-1
CDR3 DNA: TGTGCCAGCAGTTACTCGCGGGGGAGAGCTAAAGCTTTCTTT
CDR3 protein: CASSYSRGRAKAFF

D gene: .
clone size: .
V gene: TRBV29-1
J gene: TRBJ1-1
CDR3 DNA: TGCAGCGTTTCGGGGGGCGGGGACACTGAAGCTTTCTTT
CDR3 protein: CSVSGGGDTEAFF

D gene: TRBD1
clone size: .
V gene: TRBV5-1
J gene: TRBJ1-1
CDR3 DNA: TGCGCCAGCAGCTCCACCGGGACAGGGAGGACTGAAGCTTTCTTT
CDR3 protein: CASSSTGTGRTEAFF

D gene: TRBD2
clone size: .
V gene: TRBV5-1
J gene: TRBJ2-7
CDR3 DNA: TGCGCCAGCAGCACTCCTCTAGCGGAAGCCTACGAGCAGTACTTC
CDR3 protein: CASSTPLAEAYEQYF

D gene: .
clone size: .
V gene: TRBV30
J gene: TRBJ2-7
CDR3 DNA: TGTGCCTGGACCACTGGAAGCTACGAGCAATACTTC
CDR3 protein: CAWTTGSYEQYF

D gene: TRBD1
clone size: .
V gene: TRBV28
J gene: TRBJ1-5
CDR3 DNA: TGTGCCAGCAGTTCAGGACAGGGGGCGAGGGGCAATCAGCCCCAGCATTTT
CDR3 protein: CASSSGQGARGNQPQHF

D gene: TRBD2
clone size: .
V gene: TRBV29-1
J gene: TRBJ2-5
CDR3 DNA: TGCAGCGTTGACGGCGGGAGACAAGAGACCCAGTACTTC
CDR3 protein: CSVDGGRQETQYF

D gene: TRBD2
clone size: .
V gene: TRBV28
J gene: TRBJ2-1
CDR3 DNA: TGTGCCAGCAGTTTACCTAGCGGGAGAAAAAGGAATGAGCAGTTCTTC
CDR3 protein: CASSLPSGRKRNEQFF

D gene: .
clone size: .
V gene: TRBV7-7
J gene: TRBJ2-3
CDR3 DNA: TGTGCCAGCAGCTTAGATTACACAGATACGCAGTATTTT
CDR3 protein: CASSLDYTDTQYF

D gene: TRBD1
clone size: .
V gene: TRBV18
J gene: TRBJ2-5
CDR3 DNA: TGTGCCAGCTCACCATGGACAGGGGATGGGGAGACCCAGTACTTC
CDR3 protein: CASSPWTGDGETQYF

D gene: .
clone size: .
V gene: TRBV14
J gene: TRBJ1-2
CDR3 DNA: TGTGCCAGCAGCCAAGCAGGGTTTAATGGCTACACCTTC
CDR3 protein: CASSQAGFNGYTF

D gene: .
clone size: once
V gene: TRBV5-1
J gene: TRBJ1-5
CDR3 DNA: TGCGCCAGCAGCTTGGTAGGGGGAGATCAGCCCCAGCATTTT
CDR3 protein: CASSLVGGDQPQHF

D gene: .
clone size: .
V gene: TRBV11-2
J gene: TRBJ2-5
CDR3 DNA: TGTGCCAGCAGCAACTTCCGAGAGACCCAGTACTTC
CDR3 protein: CASSNFRETQYF

D gene: TRBD1
clone size: .
V gene: TRBV4-1
J gene: TRBJ2-7
CDR3 DNA: TGCGCCAGCAGCCAAGCTACCGGGACAGGTTACTACGAGCAGTACTTC
CDR3 protein: CASSQATGTGYYEQYF

D gene: .
clone size: once
V gene: TRBV19
J gene: TRBJ1-2
CDR3 DNA: TGTGCCAGTAATCCAGGGACCCAAGCTAACTATGGCTACACCTTC
CDR3 protein: CASNPGTQANYGYTF

D gene: TRBD2
clone size: .
V gene: TRBV28
J gene: TRBJ2-7
CDR3 DNA: TGTGCCAGCAGTGGCCCCCCACGGACTAGCGCCAACTCCTACGAGCAGTACTTC
CDR3 protein: CASSGPPRTSANSYEQYF

D gene: .
clone size: .
V gene: TRBV2
J gene: TRBJ2-5
CDR3 DNA: TGTGCCAGCAGTGGGGCGGCGAAAGAGACCCAGTACTTC
CDR3 protein: CASSGAAKETQYF

D gene: .
clone size: .
V gene: TRBV9
J gene: TRBJ1-4
CDR3 DNA: TGTGCCAGCAGCGTAAGAGGGGTTAATGAAAAACTGTTTTTT
CDR3 protein: CASSVRGVNEKLFF

D gene: .
clone size: .
V gene: TRBV5-1
J gene: TRBJ2-1
CDR3 DNA: TGCGCCAGCAGCTTGGAGGGGATCGGGCAGTTCTTC
CDR3 protein: CASSLEGIGQFF

D gene: .
clone size: .
V gene: TRBV6-5
J gene: TRBJ1-3
CDR3 DNA: TGTGCCACCTCTGTCGGGGGGCCTGGAAACACCATATATTTT
CDR3 protein: CATSVGGPGNTIYF

D gene: .
clone size: .
V gene: TRBV15
J gene: TRBJ2-5
CDR3 DNA: TGTGCCACCAGCACCCCTCATGGGGGCGAGACCCAGTACTTC
CDR3 protein: CATSTPHGGETQYF

D gene: .
clone size: .
V gene: TRBV29-1
J gene: TRBJ2-5
CDR3 DNA: TGCAGCGGGACGGACGCCCAAGAGACCCAGTACTTC
CDR3 protein: CSGTDAQETQYF

D gene: .
clone size: .
V gene: TRBV14
J gene: TRBJ2-1
CDR3 DNA: TGTGCCAGCAGCGTTGCATCGGGAATCTACAATGAGCAGTTCTTC
CDR3 protein: CASSVASGIYNEQFF

D gene: .
clone size: .
V gene: TRBV27
J gene: TRBJ2-7
CDR3 DNA: TGTGCCAGCAGCCCGACTATCACCTACGAGCAGTACTTC
CDR3 protein: CASSPTITYEQYF

D gene: TRBD1
clone size: .
V gene: TRBV11-3
J gene: TRBJ2-1
CDR3 DNA: TGTGCCAGCAGCCCGGGACAGGGAGACGGTGAGCAGTTCTTC
CDR3 protein: CASSPGQGDGEQFF

D gene: .
clone size: .
V gene: TRBV6-1
J gene: TRBJ2-7
CDR3 DNA: TGTGCCAGCAGAATGGACGAGGGGACGTACGAGCAGTACTTC
CDR3 protein: CASRMDEGTYEQYF

D gene: .
clone size: .
V gene: TRBV2
J gene: TRBJ2-3
CDR3 DNA: TGTGCCAGCAGTGGGGAGATCACAGATACGCAGTATTTT
CDR3 protein: CASSGEITDTQYF

D gene: .
clone size: .
V gene: TRBV4-1
J gene: TRBJ2-3
CDR3 DNA: TGCGCCAGCAGCCAACAGCGGGCCACAGATACGCAGTATTTT
CDR3 protein: CASSQQRATDTQYF

D gene: TRBD1
clone size: .
V gene: TRBV7-2
J gene: TRBJ2-1
CDR3 DNA: TGTGCCAGCACCTCGGACAGGGGAACCTACAATGAGCAGTTCTTC
CDR3 protein: CASTSDRGTYNEQFF

D gene: .
clone size: .
V gene: TRBV30
J gene: TRBJ2-5
CDR3 DNA: TGTGCCTGGAGTGTAGGCGTCAGCACGGGGGAGACCCAGTACTTC
CDR3 protein: CAWSVGVSTGETQYF

D gene: TRBD2
clone size: .
V gene: TRBV10-3
J gene: TRBJ2-4
CDR3 DNA: TGTGCCATCAGCGACGGACTAGTCGCCAAAAACATTCAGTACTTC
CDR3 protein: CAISDGLVAKNIQYF